A selection of T cell receptor beta chains follows, all from one sample in a study of T cell responses to AZD1222 COVID-19 vaccine. Method: immunoSEQ multiplex PCR; TCRdb's copy keeps in-frame clones and lacks some. The table has over 110,000 clones, around nine tenths seen once. The input for sequencing was peripheral blood, taken 28 days after the second AZD1222 dose. Receptor source: an adult who received the AZD1222 COVID-19 vaccine. The CDR3 runs from the conserved cysteine through the conserved F or W. The D gene is left open where the match is weak. Expanded clones are given a class, and other clones once, few, many or no size at all.

cdr3_aa | cdr3_nt | v_call | d_call | clone_size | j_call
CASSRIGQDRVYGYTF | TGTGCCAGCAGCCGCATAGGGCAGGACAGGGTCTATGGCTACACCTTC | TRBV7-2 | TRBD1 | - | TRBJ1-2
CASSRAWNQPQHF | TGTGCCAGCAGTCGCGCCTGGAACCAGCCCCAGCATTTT | TRBV28 | - | few | TRBJ1-5
CASSLQGSNYGYTF | TGTGCCAGCAGTTTACAGGGATCAAACTATGGCTACACCTTC | TRBV27 | - | few | TRBJ1-2
CASSSGTGTKNSPLHF | TGTGCCAGCAGCTCAGGGACAGGGACTAAGAATTCACCCCTCCACTTT | TRBV11-2 | TRBD1 | - | TRBJ1-6
CSASRGFGYTF | TGCAGTGCTAGTCGGGGATTTGGCTACACCTTC | TRBV20-1 | - | - | TRBJ1-2
CATSDPTLDTQYF | TGTGCCACCAGTGATCCGACTCTTGATACGCAGTATTTT | TRBV24-1 | - | - | TRBJ2-3
CASFAGYNEQFF | TGTGCCAGCTTTGCAGGGTACAATGAGCAGTTCTTC | TRBV11-2 | - | few | TRBJ2-1
CASSRVGQPYGYTF | TGTGCCAGCAGCCGAGTTGGACAGCCCTATGGCTACACCTTC | TRBV5-4 | - | - | TRBJ1-2
CASSPFTGGRDGYTF | TGTGCCAGCTCACCGTTTACAGGGGGCAGGGATGGCTACACCTTC | TRBV18 | TRBD1 | - | TRBJ1-2
CASSSPGLRYNEQFF | TGTGCCAGCAGCTCACCGGGACTCCGCTACAATGAGCAGTTCTTC | TRBV7-2 | - | - | TRBJ2-1
CASSDRDSTSYEQYF | TGCGCCAGCAGCGACCGGGACTCCACATCCTACGAGCAGTACTTC | TRBV10-2 | - | - | TRBJ2-7
CASTKFGDGYNEQFF | TGTGCCAGCACCAAGTTTGGGGACGGCTACAATGAGCAGTTCTTC | TRBV6-5 | - | - | TRBJ2-1
CASAGGGEGNQPQHF | TGTGCCAGCGCGGGGGGTGGCGAGGGCAATCAGCCCCAGCATTTT | TRBV2 | - | - | TRBJ1-5
CASSSIRPQGGDGYTF | TGTGCCAGCAGCTCGATACGGCCTCAGGGAGGGGATGGCTACACCTTC | TRBV5-4 | - | - | TRBJ1-2
CASSPNTEAFF | TGTGCCAGCAGTCCGAACACTGAAGCTTTCTTT | TRBV6-5 | - | - | TRBJ1-1